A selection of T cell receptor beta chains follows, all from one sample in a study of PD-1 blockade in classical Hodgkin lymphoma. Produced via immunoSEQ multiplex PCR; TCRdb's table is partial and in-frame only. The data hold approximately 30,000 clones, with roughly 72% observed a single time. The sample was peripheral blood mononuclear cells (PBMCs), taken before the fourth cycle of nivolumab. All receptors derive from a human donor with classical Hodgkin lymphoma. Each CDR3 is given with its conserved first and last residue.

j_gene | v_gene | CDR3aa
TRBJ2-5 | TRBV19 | CASSMAESIQETQYF
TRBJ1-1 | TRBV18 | CASSPQGALNTEAFF
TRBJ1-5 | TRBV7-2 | CASSLYRFNQPQHF
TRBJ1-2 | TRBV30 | CAWIFGSGGTKNYTF
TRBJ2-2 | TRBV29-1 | CSVPVKGALTGELFF
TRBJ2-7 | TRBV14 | CASSPGRRFYEQYF
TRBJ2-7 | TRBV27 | CASSLRGSYEQYF
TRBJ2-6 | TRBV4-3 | CASSQEGVGANVLTF
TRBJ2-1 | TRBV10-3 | CAISWRQDYNEQFF
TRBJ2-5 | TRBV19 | CASSIDGAGQETQYF
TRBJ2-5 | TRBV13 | CASSSSQSGGWETQYF
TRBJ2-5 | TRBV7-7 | CASSPGRVYQETQYF
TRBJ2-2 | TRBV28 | CASSFQASGLGELFF
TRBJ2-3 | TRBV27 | CASRTSGNTQYF
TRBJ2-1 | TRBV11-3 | CASSQGGLAGGNNEQFF
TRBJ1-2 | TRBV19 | CASMGVGAGYTF
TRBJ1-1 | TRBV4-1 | CASSQVGNTEAFF
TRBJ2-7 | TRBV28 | CASSLAGEYEQYF
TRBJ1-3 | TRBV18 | CASSQGVGPGNTIYF
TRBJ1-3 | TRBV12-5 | CASGFSSLNSGNTIYF
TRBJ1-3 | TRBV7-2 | CASSLVGDGNTIYF
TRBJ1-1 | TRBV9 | CASGRLNTEAFF
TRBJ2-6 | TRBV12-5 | CASGLDYSGANVLTF
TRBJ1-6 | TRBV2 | CASSESAPIYNSPLHF
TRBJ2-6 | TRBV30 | CAWSAGGLSSGANVLTF
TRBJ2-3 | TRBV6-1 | CASSPRDRALTQYF
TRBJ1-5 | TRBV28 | CASSLNGHQPQHF
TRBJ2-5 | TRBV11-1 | CASSFNGQGSGQETQYF
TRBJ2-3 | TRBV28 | CASSSPGTEYTDTQYF
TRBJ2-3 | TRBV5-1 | CASSLGLAGGPTSTDTQYF
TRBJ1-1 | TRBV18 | CASSPDRNEAFF
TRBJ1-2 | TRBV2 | CASLRQTNYGYTF
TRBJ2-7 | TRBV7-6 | CASSLAPGGAYEQYF
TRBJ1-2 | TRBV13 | CASSALTNYGYTF
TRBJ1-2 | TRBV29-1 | CSVGVGGSNYGYTF
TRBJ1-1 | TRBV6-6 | CASRSSRQGARTEAFF
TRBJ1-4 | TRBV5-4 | CASSAQGVAEKLFF
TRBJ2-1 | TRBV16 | CASSWNLAGGLNEQFF
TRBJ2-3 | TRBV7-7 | CASSSGLVSDTQYF
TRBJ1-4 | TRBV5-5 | CASILTPGQATEKLFF
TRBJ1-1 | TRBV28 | CASWEVAGGHTEAFF
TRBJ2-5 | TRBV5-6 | CASSLSFRGRETQYF